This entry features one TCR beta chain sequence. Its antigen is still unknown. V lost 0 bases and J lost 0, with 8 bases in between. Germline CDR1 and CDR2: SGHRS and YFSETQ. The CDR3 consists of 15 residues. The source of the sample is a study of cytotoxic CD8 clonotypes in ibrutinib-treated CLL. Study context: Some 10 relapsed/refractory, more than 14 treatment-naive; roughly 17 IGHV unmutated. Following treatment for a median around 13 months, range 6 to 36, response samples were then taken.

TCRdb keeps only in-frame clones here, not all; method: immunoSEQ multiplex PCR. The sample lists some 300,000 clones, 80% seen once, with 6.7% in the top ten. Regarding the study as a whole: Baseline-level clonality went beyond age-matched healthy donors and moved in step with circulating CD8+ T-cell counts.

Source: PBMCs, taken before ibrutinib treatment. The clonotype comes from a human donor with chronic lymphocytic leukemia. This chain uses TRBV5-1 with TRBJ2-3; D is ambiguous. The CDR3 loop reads CASSLEFRSTDTQYF. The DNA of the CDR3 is TGCGCCAGCAGCTTGGAGTTCCGTAGCACAGATACGCAGTATTTT.